This T cell receptor (beta chain) was identified during a study of control samples from healthy donors and cancer patients. Germline lookup yields CDR1 LGHNA and CDR2 YNFKEQ. Deletions cut 1 base from V and 3 bases from J, with 12 bases between. CDR3 length: 15 residues. Method: immunoSEQ multiplex PCR; TCRdb's copy keeps in-frame clones and lacks some. The repertoire includes around 95,000 clones, 85% of them detected once, and roughly 19% sits in the top ten. The source of this sequence is a man under 40 in good health. This sequence joins TRBV4-2 and TRBJ1-2; D is perhaps TRBD1 (5 bases). Sequenced material: blood. The CDR3 sequence is CASSQGSGQDYGYTF. The CDR3 nucleotides read TGTGCCAGCAGCCAAGGGTCAGGGCAGGACTATGGCTACACCTTC.